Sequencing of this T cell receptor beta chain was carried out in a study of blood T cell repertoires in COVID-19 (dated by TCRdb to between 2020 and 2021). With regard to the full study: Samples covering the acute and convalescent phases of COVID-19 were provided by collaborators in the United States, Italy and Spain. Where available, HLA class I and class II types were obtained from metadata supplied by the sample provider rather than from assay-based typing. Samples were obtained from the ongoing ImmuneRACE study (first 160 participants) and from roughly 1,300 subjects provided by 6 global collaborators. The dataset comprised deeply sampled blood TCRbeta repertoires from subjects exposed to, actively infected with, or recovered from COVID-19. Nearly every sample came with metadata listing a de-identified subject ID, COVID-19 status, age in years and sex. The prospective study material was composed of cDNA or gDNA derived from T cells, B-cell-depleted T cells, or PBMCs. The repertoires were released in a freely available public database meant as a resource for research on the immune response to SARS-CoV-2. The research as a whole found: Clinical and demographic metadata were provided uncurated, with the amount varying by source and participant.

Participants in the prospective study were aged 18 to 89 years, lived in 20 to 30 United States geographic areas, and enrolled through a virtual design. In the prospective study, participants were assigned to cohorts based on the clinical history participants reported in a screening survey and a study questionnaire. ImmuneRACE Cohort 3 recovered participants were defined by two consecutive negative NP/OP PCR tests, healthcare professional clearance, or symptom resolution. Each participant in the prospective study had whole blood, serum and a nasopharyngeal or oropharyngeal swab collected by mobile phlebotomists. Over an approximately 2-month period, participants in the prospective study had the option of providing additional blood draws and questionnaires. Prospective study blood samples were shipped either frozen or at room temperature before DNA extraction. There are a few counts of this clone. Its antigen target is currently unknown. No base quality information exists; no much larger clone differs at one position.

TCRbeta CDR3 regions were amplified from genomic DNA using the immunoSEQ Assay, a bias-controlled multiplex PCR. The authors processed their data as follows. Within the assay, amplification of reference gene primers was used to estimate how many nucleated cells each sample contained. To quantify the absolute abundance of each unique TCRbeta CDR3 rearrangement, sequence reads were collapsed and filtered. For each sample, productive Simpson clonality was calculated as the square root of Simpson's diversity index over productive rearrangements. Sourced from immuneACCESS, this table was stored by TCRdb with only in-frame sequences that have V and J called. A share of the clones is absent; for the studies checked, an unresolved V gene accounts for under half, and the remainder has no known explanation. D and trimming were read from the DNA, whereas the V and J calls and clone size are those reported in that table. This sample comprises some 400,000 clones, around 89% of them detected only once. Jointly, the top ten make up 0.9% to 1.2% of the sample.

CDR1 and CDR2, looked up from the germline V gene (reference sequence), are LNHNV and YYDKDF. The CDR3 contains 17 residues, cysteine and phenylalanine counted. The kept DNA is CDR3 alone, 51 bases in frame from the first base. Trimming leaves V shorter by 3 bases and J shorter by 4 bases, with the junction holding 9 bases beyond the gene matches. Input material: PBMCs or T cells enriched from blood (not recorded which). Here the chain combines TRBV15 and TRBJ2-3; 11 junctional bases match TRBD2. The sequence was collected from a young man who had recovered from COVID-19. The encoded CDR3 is CATSRKLAGVSADTQYF. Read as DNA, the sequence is TGTGCCACCAGCAGGAAACTAGCGGGAGTCTCTGCAGATACGCAGTATTTT. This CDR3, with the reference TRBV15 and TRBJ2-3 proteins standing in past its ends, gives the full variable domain DAMVIQNPRYQVTQFGKPVTLSCSQTLNHNVMYWYQQKSSQAPKLLFHYYDKDFNNEADTPDNFQSRRPNTSFCFLDIRSPGLGDTAMYLCATSRKLAGVSADTQYFGPGTRLTVL.